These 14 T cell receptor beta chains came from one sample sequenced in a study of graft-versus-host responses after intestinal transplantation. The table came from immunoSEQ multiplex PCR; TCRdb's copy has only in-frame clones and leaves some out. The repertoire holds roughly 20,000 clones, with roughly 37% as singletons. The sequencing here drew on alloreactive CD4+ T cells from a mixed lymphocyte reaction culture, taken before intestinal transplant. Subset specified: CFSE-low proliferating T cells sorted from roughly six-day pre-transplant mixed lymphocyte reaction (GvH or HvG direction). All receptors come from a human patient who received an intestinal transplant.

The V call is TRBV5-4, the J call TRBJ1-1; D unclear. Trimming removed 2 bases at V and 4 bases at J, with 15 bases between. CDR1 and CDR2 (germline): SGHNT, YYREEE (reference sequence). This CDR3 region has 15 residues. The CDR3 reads CASSFYPGKATEAFF. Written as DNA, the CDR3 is TGTGCCAGCAGCTTCTACCCTGGGAAGGCCACTGAAGCTTTCTTT.

The CDR3 is CASSVGLAGMGDTQYF. In DNA form, the CDR3 reads TGCGCCAGCTCCGTTGGGCTAGCGGGGATGGGCGATACGCAGTATTTT. V usage is TRBV5-1 and J usage is TRBJ2-3, with 9 bases identical to TRBD2. J was trimmed by 6 bases and V by 7 bases; bases with no gene match: 15. The CDR3 length is 16 residues. Germline V gives CDR1 SGHRS, CDR2 YFSETQ.

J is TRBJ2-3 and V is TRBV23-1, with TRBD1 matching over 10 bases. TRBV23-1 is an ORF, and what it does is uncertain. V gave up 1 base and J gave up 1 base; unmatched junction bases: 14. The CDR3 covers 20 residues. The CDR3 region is CASSQLDPITGTGGTDTQYF. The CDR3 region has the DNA TGCGCCAGCAGTCAATTAGACCCTATAACCGGGACAGGGGGCACAGATACGCAGTATTTT.

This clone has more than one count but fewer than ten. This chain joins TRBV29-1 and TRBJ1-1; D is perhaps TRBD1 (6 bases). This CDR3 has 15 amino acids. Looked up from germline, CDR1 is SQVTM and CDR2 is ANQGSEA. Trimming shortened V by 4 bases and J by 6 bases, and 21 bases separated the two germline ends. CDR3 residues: CSVVGVLLGGPEAFF. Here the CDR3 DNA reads TGCAGCGTTGTGGGAGTCCTCTTAGGGGGTCCTGAAGCTTTCTTT.

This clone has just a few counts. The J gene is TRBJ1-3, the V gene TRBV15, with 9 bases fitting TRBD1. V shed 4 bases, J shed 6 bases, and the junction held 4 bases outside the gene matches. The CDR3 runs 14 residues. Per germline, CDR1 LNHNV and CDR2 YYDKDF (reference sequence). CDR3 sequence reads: CATSTTGGINTIYF. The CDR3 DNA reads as TGTGCCACCAGCACTACAGGGGGCATAAACACCATATATTTT.

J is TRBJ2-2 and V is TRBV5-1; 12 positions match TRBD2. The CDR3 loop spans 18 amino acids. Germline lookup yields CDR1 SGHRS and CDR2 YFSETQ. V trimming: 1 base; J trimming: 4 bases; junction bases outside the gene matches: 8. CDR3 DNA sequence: TGCGCCAGCAGCTTGCGTCTAGCGGGGGGGCAAGTCACCGGGGAGCTGTTTTTT. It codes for CASSLRLAGGQVTGELFF.

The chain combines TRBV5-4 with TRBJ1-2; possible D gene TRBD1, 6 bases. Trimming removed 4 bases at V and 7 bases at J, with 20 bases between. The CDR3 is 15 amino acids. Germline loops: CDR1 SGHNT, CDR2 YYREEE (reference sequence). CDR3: CASSRGEALPFGYTF. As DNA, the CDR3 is TGTGCCAGCAGCAGGGGGGAGGCGTTACCCTTTGGCTACACCTTC.

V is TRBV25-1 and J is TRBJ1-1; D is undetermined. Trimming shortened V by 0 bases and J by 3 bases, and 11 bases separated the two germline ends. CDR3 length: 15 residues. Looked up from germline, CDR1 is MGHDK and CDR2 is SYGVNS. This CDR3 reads CASSEYEGRDTEAFF. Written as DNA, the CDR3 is TGTGCCAGCAGTGAATATGAGGGTAGGGACACTGAAGCTTTCTTT. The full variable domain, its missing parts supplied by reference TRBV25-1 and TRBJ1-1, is EADIYQTPRYLVIGTGKKITLECSQTMGHDKMYWYQQDPGMELHLIHYSYGVNSTEKGDLSSESTVSRIRTEHFPLTLESARPSHTSQYLCASSEYEGRDTEAFFGQGTRLTVV.

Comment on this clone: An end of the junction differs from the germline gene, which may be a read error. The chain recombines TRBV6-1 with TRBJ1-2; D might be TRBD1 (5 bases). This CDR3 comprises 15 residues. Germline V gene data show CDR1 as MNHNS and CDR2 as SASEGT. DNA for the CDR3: TGTGCCGGCAGTGAAGGTCTACAGGACAACTATGGCTACACCTTC. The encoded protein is CAGSEGLQDNYGYTF.

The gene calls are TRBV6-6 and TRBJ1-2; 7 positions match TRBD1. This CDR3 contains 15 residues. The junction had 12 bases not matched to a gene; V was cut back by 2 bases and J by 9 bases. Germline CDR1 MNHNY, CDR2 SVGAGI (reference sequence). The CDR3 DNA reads TGTGCCAGCAGTTACCCCCGCGACAGGGTACATAGCTACACCTTC. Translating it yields CASSYPRDRVHSYTF.

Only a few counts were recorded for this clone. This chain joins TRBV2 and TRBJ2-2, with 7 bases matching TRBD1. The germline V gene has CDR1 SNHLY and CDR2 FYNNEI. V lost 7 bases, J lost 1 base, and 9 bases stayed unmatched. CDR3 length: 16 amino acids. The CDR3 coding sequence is TGTGCCAGCAAAGACAGGGTCACACGGAACACCGGGGAGCTGTTTTTT. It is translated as CASKDRVTRNTGELFF.

The CDR3 bases are TGTGCCAGTACCTCGACAGGAAACACTGAAGCTTTCTTT. Residues: CASTSTGNTEAFF. The chain joins TRBV19 to TRBJ1-1, with TRBD1 as a possible D gene (6 bases). This CDR3 contains 13 residues. Germline CDR1 reads LNHDA; CDR2 reads SQIVND (reference sequence). Trimming cost V 7 bases and J 2 bases, with 11 bases left between them.

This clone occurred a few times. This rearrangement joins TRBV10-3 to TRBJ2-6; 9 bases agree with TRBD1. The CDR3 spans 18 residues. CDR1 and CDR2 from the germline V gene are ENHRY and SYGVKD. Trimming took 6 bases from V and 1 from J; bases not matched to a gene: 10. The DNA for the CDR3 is TGTGCCATCAGGGAAGACAGGGGGGTATTATCTGGGGCCAACGTCCTGACTTTC. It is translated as CAIREDRGVLSGANVLTF.

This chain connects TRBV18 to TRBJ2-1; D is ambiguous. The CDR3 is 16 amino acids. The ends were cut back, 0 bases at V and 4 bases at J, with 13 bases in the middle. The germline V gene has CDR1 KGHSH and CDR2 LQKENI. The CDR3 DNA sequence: TGTGCCAGCTCACCACCTTCAGTAAGGGCTTACAATGAGCAGTTCTTC. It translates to CASSPPSVRAYNEQFF. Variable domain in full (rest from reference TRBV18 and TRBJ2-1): NAGVMQNPRHLVRRRGQEARLRCSPMKGHSHVYWYRQLPEEGLKFMVYLQKENIIDESGMPKERFSAEFPKEGPSILRIQQVVRGDSAAYFCASSPPSVRAYNEQFFGPGTRLTVL.